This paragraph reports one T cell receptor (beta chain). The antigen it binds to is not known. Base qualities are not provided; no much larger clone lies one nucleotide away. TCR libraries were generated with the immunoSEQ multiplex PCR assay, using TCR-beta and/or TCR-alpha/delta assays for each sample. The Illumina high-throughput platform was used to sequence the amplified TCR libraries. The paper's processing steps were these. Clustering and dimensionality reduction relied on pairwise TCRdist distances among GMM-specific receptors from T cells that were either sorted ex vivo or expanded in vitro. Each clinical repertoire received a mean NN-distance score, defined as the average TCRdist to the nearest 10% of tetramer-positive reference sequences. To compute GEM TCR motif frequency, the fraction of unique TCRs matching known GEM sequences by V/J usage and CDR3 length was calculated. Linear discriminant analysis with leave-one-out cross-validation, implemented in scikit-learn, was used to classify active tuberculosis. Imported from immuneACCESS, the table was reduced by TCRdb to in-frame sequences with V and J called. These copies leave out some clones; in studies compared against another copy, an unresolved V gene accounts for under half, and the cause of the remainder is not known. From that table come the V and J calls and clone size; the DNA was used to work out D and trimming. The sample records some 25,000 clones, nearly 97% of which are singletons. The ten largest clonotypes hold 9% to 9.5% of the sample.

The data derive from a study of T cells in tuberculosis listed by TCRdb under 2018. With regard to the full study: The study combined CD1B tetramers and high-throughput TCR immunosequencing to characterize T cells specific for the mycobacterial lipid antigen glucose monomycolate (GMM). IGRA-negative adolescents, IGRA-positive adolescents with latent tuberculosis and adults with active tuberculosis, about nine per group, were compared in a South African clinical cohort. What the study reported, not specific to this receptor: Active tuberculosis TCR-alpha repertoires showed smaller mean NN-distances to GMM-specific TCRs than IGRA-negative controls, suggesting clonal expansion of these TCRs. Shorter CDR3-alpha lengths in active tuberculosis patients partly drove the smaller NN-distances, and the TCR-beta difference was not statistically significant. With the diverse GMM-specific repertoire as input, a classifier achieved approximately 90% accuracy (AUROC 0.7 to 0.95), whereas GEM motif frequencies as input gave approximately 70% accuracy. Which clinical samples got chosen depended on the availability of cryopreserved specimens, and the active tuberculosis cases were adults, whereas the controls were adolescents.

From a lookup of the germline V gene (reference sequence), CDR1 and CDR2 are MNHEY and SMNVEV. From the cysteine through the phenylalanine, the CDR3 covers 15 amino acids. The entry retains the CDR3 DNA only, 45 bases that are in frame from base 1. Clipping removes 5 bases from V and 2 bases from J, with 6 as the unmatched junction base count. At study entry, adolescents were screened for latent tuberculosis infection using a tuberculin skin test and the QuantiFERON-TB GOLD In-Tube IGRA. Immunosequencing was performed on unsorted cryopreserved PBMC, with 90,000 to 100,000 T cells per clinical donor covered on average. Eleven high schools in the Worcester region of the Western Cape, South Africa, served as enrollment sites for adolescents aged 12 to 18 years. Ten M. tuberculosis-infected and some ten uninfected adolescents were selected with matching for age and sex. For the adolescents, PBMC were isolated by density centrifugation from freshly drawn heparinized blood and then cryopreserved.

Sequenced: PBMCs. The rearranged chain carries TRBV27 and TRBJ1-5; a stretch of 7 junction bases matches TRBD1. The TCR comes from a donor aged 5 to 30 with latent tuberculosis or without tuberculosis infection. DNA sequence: TGTGCCAGCAGTGCTGACAGGGCTGGCAATCAGCCCCAGCATTTT. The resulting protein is CASSADRAGNQPQHF.